This T cell receptor (beta chain) derives from a study of vaccination and CD4 T cells after COVID-19. Treatment of the sample: roughly 10-day PBMC culture with coronavirus spike peptide pools or control peptides (ViraFEST assay). Following expansion of antigen-specific T cells with peptide pools, ViraFEST then sequenced TCRs. An Oncomine TCR Beta short-read assay was used to sequence the DNA from cultured CD4+ T cells. TCRdb re-analysed the PCR reads in MiXCR, keeping a single row per CDR3 protein. The sample includes around 19,000 distinct CDR3 sequences, 45% to 70% seen only once; the top ten take 9% to 9.5%. For this clonotype: Antigen: not known.

The material sequenced was CD4+ T cells from blood, cultured in vitro. The clonotype comes from a human donor who had recovered from COVID-19.

The CDR3 DNA follows: TGTGCCAGCAGAACCGGGACAGGGGAAATCAATGAGCAGTTCTTC. Translated: CASRTGTGEINEQFF. The chain recombines TRBV6-1 with TRBJ2-1; 10 nucleotides match TRBD1. Germline assignment: CDR1 MNHNS and CDR2 SASEGT. Trimming took 6 bases from V and 6 from J; bases not matched to a gene: 8. The CDR3 is 15 residues long.